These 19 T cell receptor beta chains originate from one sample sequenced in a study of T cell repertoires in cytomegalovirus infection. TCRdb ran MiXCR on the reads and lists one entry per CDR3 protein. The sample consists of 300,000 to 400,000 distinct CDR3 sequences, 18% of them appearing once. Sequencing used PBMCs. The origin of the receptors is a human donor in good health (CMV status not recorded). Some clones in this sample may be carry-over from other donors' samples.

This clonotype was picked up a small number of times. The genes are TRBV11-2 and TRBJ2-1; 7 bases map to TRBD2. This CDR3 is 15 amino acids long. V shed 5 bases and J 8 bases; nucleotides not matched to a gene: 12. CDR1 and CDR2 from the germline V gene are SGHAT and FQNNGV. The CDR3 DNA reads TGTGCCAGCAGCCTTAGACTAGCCCCGCCCGATGAGCAGTTCTTC. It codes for CASSLRLAPPDEQFF.

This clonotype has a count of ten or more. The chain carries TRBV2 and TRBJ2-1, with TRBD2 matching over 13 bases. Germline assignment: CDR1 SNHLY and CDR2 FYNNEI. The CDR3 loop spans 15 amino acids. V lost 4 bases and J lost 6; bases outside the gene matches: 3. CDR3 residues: CASSVGLAGRNEQFF. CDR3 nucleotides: TGTGCCAGCAGTGTGGGACTAGCGGGACGCAATGAGCAGTTCTTC.

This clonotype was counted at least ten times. The CDR3 DNA follows: TGTGCCAGCAGCTGGGGGGCTAGCGGGCCCCAAGAGACCCAGTACTTC. Amino acids: CASSWGASGPQETQYF. The chain employs TRBV7-2 and TRBJ2-5; 8 positions match TRBD2. CDR1 and CDR2 from the germline V gene are SGHTA and FQGNSA. The CDR3 covers 16 residues. The J segment lost 1 base and the V segment lost 4 bases, leaving 8 bases of the junction unmatched.

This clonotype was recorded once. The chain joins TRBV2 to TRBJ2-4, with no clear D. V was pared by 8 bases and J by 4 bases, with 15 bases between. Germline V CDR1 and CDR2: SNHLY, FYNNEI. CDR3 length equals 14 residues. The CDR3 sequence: CASGGPEEKNIQYF. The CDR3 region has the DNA TGTGCCAGCGGTGGACCCGAGGAAAAAAACATTCAGTACTTC. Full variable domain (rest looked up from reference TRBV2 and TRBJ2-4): EPEVTQTPSHQVTQMGQEVILRCVPISNHLYFYWYRQILGQKVEFLVSFYNNEISEKSEIFDDQFSVERPDGSNFTLKIRSTKLEDSAMYFCASGGPEEKNIQYFGAGTRLSVL.

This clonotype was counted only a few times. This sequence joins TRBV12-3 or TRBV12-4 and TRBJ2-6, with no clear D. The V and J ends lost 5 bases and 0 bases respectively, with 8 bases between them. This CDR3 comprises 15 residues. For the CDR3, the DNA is TGTGCCAGCAGTCGACACAGCTCTGGGGCCAACGTCCTGACTTTC. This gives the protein CASSRHSSGANVLTF.

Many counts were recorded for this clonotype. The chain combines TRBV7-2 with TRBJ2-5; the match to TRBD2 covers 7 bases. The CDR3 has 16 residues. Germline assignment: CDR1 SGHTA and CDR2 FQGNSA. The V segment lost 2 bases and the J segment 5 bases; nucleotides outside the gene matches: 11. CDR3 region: CASSLSPAGVGETQYF. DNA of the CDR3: TGTGCCAGCAGCTTAAGTCCCGCGGGAGTAGGCGAGACCCAGTACTTC.

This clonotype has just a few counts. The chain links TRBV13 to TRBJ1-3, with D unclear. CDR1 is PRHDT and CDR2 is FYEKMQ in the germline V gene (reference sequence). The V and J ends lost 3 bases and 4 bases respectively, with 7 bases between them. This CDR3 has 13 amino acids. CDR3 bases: TGTGCCAGCAGCTTGGGTGAAGGAAACACCATATATTTT. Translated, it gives CASSLGEGNTIYF. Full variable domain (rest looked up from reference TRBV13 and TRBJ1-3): AAGVIQSPRHLIKEKRETATLKCYPIPRHDTVYWYQQGPGQDPQFLISFYEKMQSDKGSIPDRFSAQQFSDYHSELNMSSLELGDSALYFCASSLGEGNTIYFGEGSWLTVV.

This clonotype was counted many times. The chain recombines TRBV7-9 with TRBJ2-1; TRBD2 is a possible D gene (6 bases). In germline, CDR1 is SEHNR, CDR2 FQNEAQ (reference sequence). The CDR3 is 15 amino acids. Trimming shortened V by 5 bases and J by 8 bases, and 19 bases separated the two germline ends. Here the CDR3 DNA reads TGTGCCAGCAGCCCGAAGGGAGGAGGCCACGATGAGCAGTTCTTC. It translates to CASSPKGGGHDEQFF.

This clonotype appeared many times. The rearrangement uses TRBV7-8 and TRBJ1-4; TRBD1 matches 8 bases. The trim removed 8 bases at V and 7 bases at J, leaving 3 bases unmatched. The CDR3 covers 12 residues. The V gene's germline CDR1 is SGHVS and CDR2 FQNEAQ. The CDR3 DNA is TGTGCCAGCGGACAGGGTTTTGAAAAACTGTTTTTT. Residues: CASGQGFEKLFF.

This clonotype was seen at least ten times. CDR3 residues: CASSPPGRGGNSPLHF. DNA of the CDR3: TGTGCCAGCAGCCCCCCAGGAAGGGGAGGCAATTCACCCCTCCACTTT. V usage is TRBV7-9 and J usage is TRBJ1-6; TRBD1 might be the D (5 bases). The CDR3 length is 16 residues. Trimming took off 5 bases at V and 7 bases at J, with 18 bases between the two ends. Germline CDR1 SEHNR, CDR2 FQNEAQ (reference sequence). The full variable domain, completed using reference TRBV7-9 and TRBJ1-6, is DTGVSQNPRHKITKRGQNVTFRCDPISEHNRLYWYRQTLGQGPEFLTYFQNEAQLEKSRLLSDRFSAERPKGSFSTLEIQRTEQGDSAMYLCASSPPGRGGNSPLHFGNGTRLTVT.

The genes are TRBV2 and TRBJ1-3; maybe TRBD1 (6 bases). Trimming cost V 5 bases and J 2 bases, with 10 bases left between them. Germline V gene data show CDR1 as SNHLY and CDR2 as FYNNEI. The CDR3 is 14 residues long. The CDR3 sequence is CASSYTGTGNTIYF. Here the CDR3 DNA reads TGTGCCAGCAGTTATACAGGGACTGGAAACACCATATATTTT.

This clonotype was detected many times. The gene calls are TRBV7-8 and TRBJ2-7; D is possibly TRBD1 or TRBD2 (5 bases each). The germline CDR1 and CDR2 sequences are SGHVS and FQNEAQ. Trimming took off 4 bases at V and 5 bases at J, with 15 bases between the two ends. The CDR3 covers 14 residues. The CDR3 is CASSSEGPTNEQYF. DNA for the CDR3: TGTGCCAGCAGCTCCGAGGGACCAACCAACGAGCAGTACTTC.

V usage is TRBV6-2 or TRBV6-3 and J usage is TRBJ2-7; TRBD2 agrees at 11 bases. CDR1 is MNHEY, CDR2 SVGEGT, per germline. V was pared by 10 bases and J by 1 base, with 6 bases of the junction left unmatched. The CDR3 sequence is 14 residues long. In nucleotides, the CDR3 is TGTGCCACCGGGCGACTAGCGGGGTCCTACGAGCAGTACTTC. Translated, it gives CATGRLAGSYEQYF.

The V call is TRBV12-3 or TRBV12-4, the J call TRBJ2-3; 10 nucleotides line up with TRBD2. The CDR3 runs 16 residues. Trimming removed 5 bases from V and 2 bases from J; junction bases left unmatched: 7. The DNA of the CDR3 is TGTGCCAGCAGTGTCCCCCTAGCGGGGGTCACAGATACGCAGTATTTT. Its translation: CASSVPLAGVTDTQYF.

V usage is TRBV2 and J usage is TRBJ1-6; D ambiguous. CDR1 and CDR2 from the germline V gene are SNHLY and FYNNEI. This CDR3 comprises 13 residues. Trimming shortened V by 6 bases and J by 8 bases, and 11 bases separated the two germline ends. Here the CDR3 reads CASRITDDSPLHF. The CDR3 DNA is TGTGCCAGCAGAATAACGGACGATTCACCCCTCCACTTT.

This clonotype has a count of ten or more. The CDR3 spells CASSLGTGLPSSYNEQFF. The CDR3 nucleotides are TGTGCCAGCAGTCTTGGTACTGGGCTCCCGAGCTCCTACAATGAGCAGTTCTTC. The V gene is TRBV12-3 or TRBV12-4, the J gene TRBJ2-1; D is unclear. The CDR3 is 18 amino acids. Trimming stripped 5 bases from V and 0 bases from J, with 20 bases between.

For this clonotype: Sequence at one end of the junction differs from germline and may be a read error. This CDR3 reads CAVDGTEDNGQFF. The DNA for the CDR3 is TGCGCCGTCGATGGGACGGAGGACAATGGGCAGTTCTTC. The chain uses TRBV10-3 and TRBJ2-1; the D gene could be TRBD1 or TRBD2 (5 bases each). This CDR3 is 13 amino acids long. CDR1 and CDR2 (germline): ENHRY, SYGVKD.

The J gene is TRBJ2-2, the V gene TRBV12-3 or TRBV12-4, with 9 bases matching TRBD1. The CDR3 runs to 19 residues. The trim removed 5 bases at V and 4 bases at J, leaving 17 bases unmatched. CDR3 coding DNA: TGTGCCAGCAGTCGCTCGACAGGGGGAGTTTCGGTGTCCACCGGGGAGCTGTTTTTT. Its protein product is CASSRSTGGVSVSTGELFF.

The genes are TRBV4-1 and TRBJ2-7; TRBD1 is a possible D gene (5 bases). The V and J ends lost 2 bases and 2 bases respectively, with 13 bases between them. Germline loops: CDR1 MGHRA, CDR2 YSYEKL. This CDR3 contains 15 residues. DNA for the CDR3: TGCGCCAGCAGCCAAATCGGTGGGGCCGCCTACGAGCAGTACTTC. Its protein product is CASSQIGGAAYEQYF.